In its sample, the clone carrying this T cell receptor beta chain was seen a few times. CDR3 size: 11 residues. V lost 1 base and J lost 5, with 3 bases in between. The cohort comprised adults aged roughly 18 to 95 years residing in under 30 US areas. Participants reported their clinical history, and cohort assignment relied on those reports. The entry originates in a study of blood T cell repertoires in COVID-19. Study background: Samples representing acute and convalescent COVID-19 were sourced from the United States, Italy and Spain.

In the authors' workflow: The authors estimated nucleated cell counts from reference gene primer amplification. Only in-frame clones appear in the TCRdb table, and some are missing; sequencing was by immunoSEQ multiplex PCR. The V and J calls and clone size were taken over from that table, and D and trimming were inferred from the DNA. The sample includes roughly 430,000 clones, around nine tenths of them seen just once. The chain is built from TRBV12-3 or TRBV12-4 and TRBJ2-7, with D unclear. This TCR derives from a woman aged 18-29 years who had been exposed to COVID-19. Sequenced material: PBMCs or T cells enriched from blood (not recorded which). CDR3 bases: TGTGCCAGCAGTTTAGAGCACGAGCAGTACTTC. It specifies CASSLEHEQYF.